The clone carrying this T cell receptor beta chain was counted between two and nine times. Its target is unknown. The length of the CDR3 is 15 residues. Trimming cost V 0 bases and J 3 bases, with 11 bases left between them. CDR1 MDHEN and CDR2 SYDVKM come from the germline V gene. The record originates from a study of cytomegalovirus exposure and HLA in healthy donors. Findings and limits, study-wide: Several top significant clusters appeared, in a later analysis, to be linked to common viral pathogens.

60 Vbeta and 13 Jbeta primers were used in PCR. Profiling relied on immunoSEQ multiplex PCR, and the TCRdb table lists in-frame clones only, not all of them. The sample shows 100,000 to 150,000 clones, 75% to 80% of them seen only once. The sequence derives from a man aged 40-55 years in good health and CMV-seronegative. Sequencing used PBMCs. The J gene is TRBJ1-2, the V gene TRBV28, with a weak D call TRBD1 (6 bases). The CDR3 region is CASSLWGANDYGYTF. The DNA of the CDR3 is TGTGCCAGCAGTTTATGGGGGGCCAACGACTATGGCTACACCTTC.